A single sample gave rise to the 28 T cell receptor beta chains below, sequenced in a study of human T cells and chemical hapten exposure (dated by TCRdb to about 2021). Taken with the paper, the label for treatment or condition translates to: therapeutic diphenylcyclopropenone sensitization with weekly scalp DPC. Library preparation attached unique molecular identifiers to individual cDNA molecules for quantitative, reproducible TCR counting. The raw public reads went through TCRdb reprocessing: fastp at Q25, MiXCR clone calling, in-frame beta chains kept. Rows merge per CDR3 protein into single entries with the most common DNA and genes. Present in this sample are approximately 2,700 distinct CDR3 sequences, around 41% of which were seen just once. The ten largest clones take up approximately 9.9% of the sample. Sequencing used whole blood, obtained before DPC sensitization or 2, 6, or about 24 weeks after (not recorded which). The origin of the receptors is an adult with alopecia areata. Some clones in this sample may be carry-over from other donors' samples. This table probably holds off-target reads from a library built for another chain.

The rearrangement links TRBV28 to TRBJ2-6; no clear D gene. The V gene's germline CDR1 is MDHEN and CDR2 SYDVKM. V was trimmed by 4 bases and J by 4 bases, leaving 2 bases between them. This CDR3 region has 12 residues. The CDR3 region has the DNA TGTGCCAGCAGTTCCGGGGCCAACGTCCTGACTTTC. Translated: CASSSGANVLTF.

The chain carries TRBV30 and TRBJ2-7; no clear D gene. The V and J ends lost 4 bases and 6 bases respectively, with 19 bases between them. Germline V CDR1 and CDR2: GTSNPN, SVGIG (reference sequence). The CDR3 extends over 14 amino acids. CDR3 nucleotides: TGTGCCTGGACTCGATCCTTTTCCCTAAGCGAGCAGTACTTC. Its translation: CAWTRSFSLSEQYF.

The chain is built from TRBV9 and TRBJ2-3; D perhaps matches TRBD2 (5 bases). V lost 7 bases to trimming and J lost 6 bases, with 6 bases between them. CDR3 length: 10 residues. The germline gives CDR1 SGDLS, CDR2 YYNGEE. The CDR3 DNA reads TGTGCCAGCGGCGGGGATACGCAGTATTTT. It codes for CASGGDTQYF.

This chain connects TRBV7-9 to TRBJ1-1, with a possible D match to TRBD1 (6 bases). Germline CDR1 is SEHNR and CDR2 is FQNEAQ (reference sequence). Trimming removed 0 bases at V and 1 base at J, with 15 bases between. CDR3 length equals 17 residues. The CDR3 nucleotides are TGTGCCAGCAGCTTAGCGGGGGCTGGGGTACAGAACACTGAAGCTTTCTTT. It codes for CASSLAGAGVQNTEAFF.

In this sample, this clonotype turned up a few times. The chain carries TRBV6-1 and TRBJ2-7; 7 bases are shared with TRBD2. The V gene end was trimmed by 8 bases and the J gene end by 2 bases; junction bases not matched to a gene: 6. The CDR3 is made up of 13 amino acids. Germline assignment: CDR1 MNHNS and CDR2 SASEGT. The CDR3 loop reads CASGLAATYEQYF. DNA of the CDR3: TGTGCCAGCGGGCTAGCGGCAACCTACGAGCAGTACTTC.

The rearrangement links TRBV29-1 to TRBJ2-1; D not certain. Trimming removed 2 bases from V and 0 bases from J, with 8 bases in between. The CDR3 length is 14 residues. The germline V gene encodes CDR1 SQVTM and CDR2 ANQGSEA. The CDR3 is CSVESGFSYNEQFF. The CDR3 DNA follows: TGCAGCGTTGAATCCGGGTTCTCCTACAATGAGCAGTTCTTC.

Only a few counts were recorded for this clonotype. V gene TRBV6-2 or TRBV6-3 combines with J gene TRBJ2-7; 12 bases line up with TRBD2. Germline CDR1 reads MNHEY; CDR2 reads SVGEGT. J lost 6 bases, V lost 4 bases, and 10 bases had no gene match. This CDR3 has 16 amino acids. The CDR3 reads CASSSDRLAGVSEQYF. CDR3 nucleotide sequence: TGTGCCAGCAGTTCCGATCGACTAGCGGGAGTGAGCGAGCAGTACTTC.

This clonotype showed up just a few times. This chain joins TRBV7-6 and TRBJ2-1, with D perhaps given as TRBD1 or TRBD2 (5 bases each). Germline values: CDR1 SGHVS, CDR2 FNYEAQ. V gave up 0 bases and J gave up 3 bases, with 12 bases separating them. CDR3 length: 16 amino acids. CDR3 bases: TGTGCCAGCAGCTTAGCGGCCAGGGACGTCTACAATGAGCAGTTCTTC. It yields the protein CASSLAARDVYNEQFF.

The chain links TRBV18 to TRBJ2-7, with D perhaps matching TRBD1 or TRBD2 (6 bases each). V dropped 2 bases and J dropped 6 bases, with 11 bases sitting between them. Germline lookup yields CDR1 KGHSH and CDR2 LQKENI. This CDR3 comprises 13 residues. The CDR3 protein is CASSPRQEGEQYF. The CDR3, as DNA: TGTGCCAGCTCACCAAGACAGGAGGGCGAGCAGTACTTC.

The chain couples TRBV18 to TRBJ2-3, with TRBD2 identical over 9 bases. CDR1 and CDR2 (germline): KGHSH, LQKENI. With V trimmed by 4 bases and J by 6 bases, 8 bases remained unmatched. The CDR3 length is 15 residues. DNA for the CDR3: TGTGCCAGCTCACTCGGACTAGCGCATGATGATACGCAGTATTTT. This gives the protein CASSLGLAHDDTQYF.

The chain has TRBV5-5 and TRBJ2-7; unclear D gene. The CDR3 consists of 13 residues. Trimming left V 1 base short and J 5 bases short, with 10 bases between. Germline V lookup: CDR1 SGHKS, CDR2 YYEKEE (reference sequence). The CDR3 here is CASSLIQDHEQYF. In nucleotides, the CDR3 is TGTGCCAGCAGCTTGATTCAGGATCACGAGCAGTACTTC. Together with reference TRBV5-5 and TRBJ2-7, the CDR3 gives the full variable domain: DAGVTQSPTHLIKTRGQQVTLRCSPISGHKSVSWYQQVLGQGPQFIFQYYEKEERGRGNFPDRFSARQFPNYSSELNVNALLLGDSALYLCASSLIQDHEQYFGPGTRLTVT.

The chain has TRBV7-8 and TRBJ2-1; no clear D. The CDR3 is made up of 13 amino acids. The germline V gene encodes CDR1 SGHVS and CDR2 FQNEAQ. Trimming stripped 5 bases from V and 10 bases from J, with 15 bases between. The CDR3 region is CASSPPLEGEQFF. The CDR3 bases are TGTGCCAGCAGCCCCCCTTTAGAAGGAGAGCAGTTCTTC.

The chain has TRBV18 and TRBJ2-5; 8 bases agree with TRBD2. V trimming: 8 bases; J trimming: 3 bases; junction bases outside the gene matches: 5. CDR1 and CDR2 from the germline V gene are KGHSH and LQKENI. The CDR3 is 13 amino acids. This CDR3 reads CASTTSAEETQYF. CDR3 DNA sequence: TGTGCCAGCACGACTAGCGCAGAAGAGACCCAGTACTTC.

The chain links TRBV4-1 to TRBJ2-7; 9 nucleotides agree with TRBD1. The CDR3 length is 16 residues. The V and J ends lost 1 base and 2 bases, in that order; junction bases with no gene match: 6. CDR1 is MGHRA, CDR2 YSYEKL, per germline. The CDR3 loop reads CASSQGQTGGAYEQYF. The CDR3 nucleotides read TGCGCCAGCAGCCAAGGCCAGACAGGGGGGGCCTACGAGCAGTACTTC.

The chain uses TRBV30 and TRBJ2-7; TRBD1 matches 7 bases. The CDR3 extends over 12 amino acids. The germline gives CDR1 GTSNPN, CDR2 SVGIG (reference sequence). With 1 base clipped from V and 4 bases from J, the junction kept 1 base outside the gene matches. The CDR3 DNA reads as TGTGCCTGGAGTGAACAGGGGTACGAGCAGTACTTC. Translation gives CAWSEQGYEQYF.

The V gene is TRBV6-1, the J gene TRBJ2-2; the D gene is possibly TRBD2 (6 bases). Germline CDR1 is MNHNS and CDR2 is SASEGT. The V end lost 8 bases, the J end lost 0 bases, and 13 bases lay between the germline ends. The CDR3 loop spans 15 amino acids. The CDR3 sequence: CASASAGTNTGELFF. The DNA of the CDR3 is TGTGCCAGCGCATCAGCGGGTACGAACACCGGGGAGCTGTTTTTT.

The chain carries TRBV4-1 and TRBJ2-1, with D tentatively TRBD2 (5 bases). The ends were cut back, 6 bases at V and 2 bases at J, with 14 bases in the middle. This CDR3 has 15 residues. Per germline, CDR1 MGHRA and CDR2 YSYEKL. In nucleotides, the CDR3 is TGCGCCAGCAGGAGAGGCGGGTCCACCTACAATGAGCAGTTCTTC. This gives the protein CASRRGGSTYNEQFF.

This clonotype occurred a few times. The chain uses TRBV3-1 and TRBJ2-4, with D unclear. V shed 0 bases and J shed 5 bases, with 5 bases lying between them. The CDR3 consists of 13 residues. CDR1 is LGHDT, CDR2 YNNKEL, per germline (reference sequence). The CDR3 spells CASSQDWENIQYF. Written as DNA, the CDR3 is TGTGCCAGCAGCCAAGATTGGGAAAACATTCAGTACTTC.

The chain employs TRBV27 and TRBJ2-3; 11 bases line up with TRBD2. The length of the CDR3 is 17 residues. The V segment lost 4 bases and the J segment 9 bases; nucleotides outside the gene matches: 15. Germline assignment: CDR1 MNHEY and CDR2 SMNVEV (reference sequence). CDR3 sequence: CASSSPPGLAVGETQYF. DNA of the CDR3: TGTGCCAGCAGTTCACCCCCGGGACTAGCGGTCGGCGAGACGCAGTATTTT.

This clonotype was observed a handful of times. The chain is built from TRBV10-1 and TRBJ2-1; D is unresolved. Looked up from germline, CDR1 is WNHNN and CDR2 is SYGVQD (reference sequence). This CDR3 spans 11 amino acids. Between the trimmed V and J ends, which lost 7 bases and 4 bases, there was a span of 5 bases. CDR3: CASNSYNEQFF. CDR3 sequence (DNA): TGCGCCAGCAACTCTTACAATGAGCAGTTCTTC.

In its sample, this clonotype was seen a few times. The chain joins TRBV28 to TRBJ2-1; TRBD2 matches at 7 bases. The CDR3 has 15 residues. V was pared by 7 bases and J by 5 bases, with 11 bases of the junction left unmatched. CDR1 and CDR2 from the germline V gene are MDHEN and SYDVKM. CDR3 nucleotides: TGTGCCAGCAACTGGGGGGGAAAGGGTGACAATGAGCAGTTCTTC. This sequence encodes CASNWGGKGDNEQFF.

V and J are TRBV3-1 and TRBJ2-1, with D perhaps matching TRBD2 (5 bases). The V gene's germline CDR1 is LGHDT and CDR2 YNNKEL (reference sequence). The CDR3 consists of 12 residues. The V and J ends lost 2 bases and 9 bases respectively, with 8 bases between them. CDR3 sequence: CASSQTRGEQFF. DNA of the CDR3: TGTGCCAGCAGCCAAACTCGGGGTGAGCAGTTCTTC.

The V and J genes are TRBV28 and TRBJ2-7; no reliable D call. The germline gives CDR1 MDHEN, CDR2 SYDVKM. This CDR3 comprises 15 residues. Trimming stripped 5 bases from V and 3 bases from J, with 17 bases between. DNA for the CDR3: TGTGCCAGCAGTGCGCCGGGTCTCACACTCTACGAGCAGTACTTC. This gives the protein CASSAPGLTLYEQYF. Complete variable domain (other parts from reference TRBV28 and TRBJ2-7): DVKVTQSSRYLVKRTGEKVFLECVQDMDHENMFWYRQDPGLGLRLIYFSYDVKMKEKGDIPEGYSVSREKKERFSLILESASTNQTSMYLCASSAPGLTLYEQYFGPGTRLTVT.

The rearrangement uses TRBV7-9 and TRBJ2-2; the D gene is possibly TRBD2 (7 bases). V lost 5 bases, J lost 3 bases, and 19 bases lay in between. The CDR3 loop spans 17 amino acids. Germline-derived CDR1 and CDR2 are SEHNR and FQNEAQ (reference sequence). Written as DNA, the CDR3 is TGTGCCAGCAGCCCCCGGGGGGCAGAAAGGCACACCGGGGAGCTGTTTTTT. Protein sequence: CASSPRGAERHTGELFF.

This chain connects TRBV30 to TRBJ2-7; possibly TRBD1 for D (6 bases). CDR1 and CDR2 (germline): GTSNPN, SVGIG (reference sequence). This CDR3 contains 14 residues. V was clipped by 3 bases and J by 2 bases, with 14 bases between them. The DNA for the CDR3 is TGTGCCTGGAGCCCTTTGACAGGCGCCTACGAGCAGTACTTC. This translates into CAWSPLTGAYEQYF.

This rearrangement joins TRBV28 to TRBJ2-3; D not resolved. Germline values: CDR1 MDHEN, CDR2 SYDVKM. Trimming took off 4 bases at V and 6 bases at J, with 14 bases between the two ends. This CDR3 spans 14 amino acids. The CDR3 sequence: CASSSPSRSDTQYF. As DNA, the CDR3 is TGTGCCAGCAGTTCACCCTCCCGCTCGGATACGCAGTATTTT. The variable domain in full, with the rest retrieved from reference TRBV28 and TRBJ2-3, is DVKVTQSSRYLVKRTGEKVFLECVQDMDHENMFWYRQDPGLGLRLIYFSYDVKMKEKGDIPEGYSVSREKKERFSLILESASTNQTSMYLCASSSPSRSDTQYFGPGTRLTVL.

CDR3 sequence (DNA): TGTGCCAGCAGTGACCTGCCCATTCGGTACTTC. This codes for CASSDLPIRYF. The chain is built from TRBV2 and TRBJ2-5; D not certain. Germline CDR1 SNHLY, CDR2 FYNNEI. The V gene lost 3 bases and the J gene lost 13 bases, with 12 bases spanning the gap. The CDR3 has 11 residues.

This sequence joins TRBV29-1 and TRBJ2-7, with 8 bases lining up with TRBD2. The CDR3 runs to 16 residues. Germline CDR1 is SQVTM and CDR2 is ANQGSEA. After removal of 3 bases from V and 3 bases from J, the junction contained 13 bases not matched to a gene. CDR3 loop: CSVEGKRESVGYEQYF. Here the CDR3 DNA reads TGCAGCGTTGAGGGCAAGCGGGAGTCTGTCGGCTACGAGCAGTACTTC.